This T cell receptor (beta chain) was captured by sequencing in a study of T cell responses to AZD1222 COVID-19 vaccine. Study results and caveats: Clonal diversity may have been underestimated in mostly white British donors. Spike-wide coverage was observed for vaccine-associated CD4 TCRs, with dominant responses at 160-218 and 743-854. Per reports, nearly half of all spike-specific TCRs target regions that are unmutated in variants.

Trimming removed 3 bases at V and 1 base at J, with 13 bases between. This CDR3 spans 15 amino acids. Per germline, CDR1 SGHRS and CDR2 YFSETQ. Regarding this clone: As yet, its antigen is unknown.

Measured with immunoSEQ multiplex PCR; TCRdb has only the in-frame clones, and not every one. The table has about 140,000 clones, approximately 90% seen once. The rearrangement joins TRBV5-1 to TRBJ2-5; D might be TRBD1 or TRBD2, each matching 5 bases. This specimen consisted of peripheral blood, obtained 28 days after the second AZD1222 dose. The source of this sequence is an adult who received the AZD1222 COVID-19 vaccine. The CDR3 DNA reads TGCGCCAGCAGCTCTCCCGGGACGGTCCAAGAGACCCAGTACTTC. Amino acid sequence: CASSSPGTVQETQYF.